One sample yielded the 14 T cell receptor beta chains listed below, sequenced in a study of beta chain features in type 1 diabetes. Isolated RNA was reverse transcribed in full, so expressed TCRB transcripts were sequenced. Repertoires were generated with immunoSEQ multiplex PCR, while TCRdb's copy carries only in-frame clones and drops some. This repertoire shows roughly 610,000 clones, 15% to 17% found once; its top ten account for under 0.095%. The specimen sequenced was naive CD4+ T cells from blood. The source is a man between 18 and 35 years old in good health.

The chain is built from TRBV19 and TRBJ1-1, with D unclear. The CDR3 totals 14 residues. Germline values: CDR1 LNHDA, CDR2 SQIVND (reference sequence). The V end was cut by 7 bases, the J end by 8 bases, with 20 bases between. CDR3 sequence (DNA): TGTGCCAGTAAGGCTCCCGCCATCCCCGCCGAAGCTTTCTTT. This translates into CASKAPAIPAEAFF.

A remark on this clone: The sample has other DNA sequences that encode this CDR3 too. V usage is TRBV9 and J usage is TRBJ2-1, with 11 bases identical to TRBD2. Germline trimming cut 4 bases from V and 0 bases from J; bases unmatched to any gene: 0. This CDR3 contains 15 residues. From germline, CDR1 is SGDLS and CDR2 YYNGEE. CDR3 in amino acids: CASSTSGSSYNEQFF. The DNA of the CDR3 is TGTGCCAGCAGCACTAGCGGGAGCTCCTACAATGAGCAGTTCTTC.

This clone was seen a handful of times. This sequence joins TRBV5-1 and TRBJ2-5, with 7 bases matching TRBD1. Germline V gene data show CDR1 as SGHRS and CDR2 as YFSETQ. J gave up 0 bases and V 0 bases, and 5 bases lay outside the gene matches. This CDR3 region has 16 residues. CDR3 sequence reads: CASSLGPTGYQETQYF. The CDR3 DNA reads TGCGCCAGCAGCTTGGGACCGACAGGGTACCAAGAGACCCAGTACTTC.

Only a few counts were recorded for this clone. The CDR3 is CASSPSRSGDQPQHF. The DNA for the CDR3 is TGTGCCAGCAGCCCCTCACGGTCAGGCGATCAGCCCCAGCATTTT. The genes are TRBV7-9 and TRBJ1-5, with unresolved D. The CDR3 runs 15 residues. CDR1 is SEHNR, CDR2 FQNEAQ, per germline (reference sequence). Trimming shortened V by 5 bases and J by 5 bases, and 16 bases separated the two germline ends.

On this clone itself: The sample has other DNA sequences that encode this CDR3 too. This sequence joins TRBV7-9 and TRBJ1-5; TRBD1 matches at 8 bases. V trimming: 2 bases; J trimming: 2 bases; junction bases outside the gene matches: 2. The CDR3 length is 15 residues. CDR1 is SEHNR, CDR2 FQNEAQ, per germline (reference sequence). CDR3 DNA: TGTGCCAGCAGCTTATCAGGGGGCCGCAATCAGCCCCAGCATTTT. It translates to CASSLSGGRNQPQHF.

The chain joins TRBV7-8 to TRBJ2-2; D is unresolved. V was pared by 4 bases and J by 0 bases, with 12 bases between. Germline lookup yields CDR1 SGHVS and CDR2 FQNEAQ. The CDR3 loop spans 16 amino acids. Here the CDR3 reads CASSSQLVSNTGELFF. Written as DNA, the CDR3 is TGTGCCAGCAGCTCTCAGTTAGTTTCGAACACCGGGGAGCTGTTTTTT.

The gene calls are TRBV30 and TRBJ1-5, with D possibly being TRBD1 (6 bases). Germline V gene sequence: CDR1 GTSNPN, CDR2 SVGIG (reference sequence). CDR3 length equals 15 residues. The ends were cut back, 0 bases at V and 0 bases at J, with 9 bases in the middle. The CDR3 DNA reads as TGTGCCTGGAGTGTGGGGGGGCTTAGCAATCAGCCCCAGCATTTT. Translated: CAWSVGGLSNQPQHF.

The chain has TRBV25-1 and TRBJ1-1, with 8 bases lining up with TRBD1. The V and J ends lost 2 bases and 4 bases, in that order; junction bases with no gene match: 6. Germline V CDR1 and CDR2: MGHDK, SYGVNS. This CDR3 is 15 amino acids long. This chain's CDR3 is CASSEGGTGGTEAFF. CDR3 coding DNA: TGTGCCAGCAGTGAAGGAGGAACAGGGGGCACTGAAGCTTTCTTT.

This clone turned up a few times. V and J are TRBV7-2 and TRBJ1-4, with 7 bases matching TRBD1. With 5 bases clipped from V and 8 bases from J, the junction kept 17 bases outside the gene matches. The CDR3 loop spans 17 amino acids. Germline CDR1 is SGHTA and CDR2 is FQGNSA. The CDR3 here is CASSPYRQGWAREKLFF. CDR3 nucleotide sequence: TGTGCCAGCAGCCCATACAGACAGGGTTGGGCGCGCGAAAAACTGTTTTTT.

This clone was counted only a few times. V and J are TRBV25-1 and TRBJ1-1, with a weak D call TRBD1 (5 bases). Trimming left V 5 bases short and J 0 bases short, with 22 bases between. CDR1 and CDR2 (germline): MGHDK, SYGVNS. This CDR3 is built from 18 residues. Written as DNA, the CDR3 is TGTGCCAGCAGTAAGGCCGGGGCCCGGTGGAGTTTGAACACTGAAGCTTTCTTT. Its protein is CASSKAGARWSLNTEAFF.

V usage is TRBV30 and J usage is TRBJ1-3, with 10 bases matching TRBD1. Germline V gene lookup returns CDR1 GTSNPN and CDR2 SVGIG (reference sequence). The CDR3 has 15 residues. J gave up 8 bases and V 0 bases, and 7 bases lay outside the gene matches. This chain's CDR3 is CAWSVGGQGMYTIYF. The CDR3 DNA is TGTGCCTGGAGTGTAGGGGGACAGGGGATGTACACCATATATTTT.

This clone was seen a few times. The J gene is TRBJ2-2, the V gene TRBV9; D is unclear. The V and J ends lost 0 bases and 0 bases respectively, with 12 bases between them. Germline V CDR1 and CDR2: SGDLS, YYNGEE. This CDR3 is built from 17 residues. This chain's CDR3 is CASSVAGSFANTGELFF. As DNA, the CDR3 is TGTGCCAGCAGCGTAGCTGGGTCCTTCGCGAACACCGGGGAGCTGTTTTTT.

Only a few counts were recorded for this clone. The J gene is TRBJ2-1, the V gene TRBV7-9; D may correspond to TRBD1 or TRBD2 (5 bases each). There are 17 residues in the CDR3. Trimming pared 5 bases from V and 0 bases from J, leaving 17 bases between. Germline V CDR1 and CDR2: SEHNR, FQNEAQ (reference sequence). CDR3 in amino acids: CASSPREGRSSYNEQFF. The DNA for the CDR3 is TGTGCCAGCAGCCCGCGAGAGGGACGGAGCTCCTACAATGAGCAGTTCTTC.

In this sample, this clone turned up a few times. This sequence joins TRBV2 and TRBJ2-7, with D unclear. The CDR3 covers 13 residues. Deletions cut 6 bases from V and 3 bases from J, with 12 bases between. Germline CDR1 reads SNHLY; CDR2 reads FYNNEI. CDR3 DNA sequence: TGTGCCAGCAGCGGAAAAGCTTTCTACGAGCAGTACTTC. Translated, it gives CASSGKAFYEQYF. The full variable domain, with the rest looked up from reference TRBV2 and TRBJ2-7, is EPEVTQTPSHQVTQMGQEVILRCVPISNHLYFYWYRQILGQKVEFLVSFYNNEISEKSEIFDDQFSVERPDGSNFTLKIRSTKLEDSAMYFCASSGKAFYEQYFGPGTRLTVT.